Included here is one T cell receptor beta chain sequence, with context. The record originates from a study of shared clonotypes between healthy human individuals. Study context: Donors had three CD4 naive, three CD4 memory, two CD8 naive and one CD8 memory plate apiece.

Sequencing used immunoSEQ multiplex PCR; TCRdb keeps in-frame clones, though not all of them. The sample consists of 2 million to 3 million clones, roughly 93% of them appearing once. Germline V gene sequence: CDR1 SEHNR, CDR2 FQNEAQ (reference sequence). Trimming pared 4 bases from V and 9 bases from J, leaving 10 bases between. This CDR3 comprises 12 residues. Sequenced: naive CD4+ T cells from PBMCs. The subset: CD45RA+ positively selected. V is TRBV7-9 and J is TRBJ2-1; D is possibly TRBD2 (6 bases). This clonotype was sampled from a man aged 18 to 30 in good health. Some clones in this sample may be carry-over from other donors' samples. For the CDR3, the DNA is TGTGCCAGCAGCTCCCCGGGAGTTGAGCAGTTCTTC. Translating it yields CASSSPGVEQFF.